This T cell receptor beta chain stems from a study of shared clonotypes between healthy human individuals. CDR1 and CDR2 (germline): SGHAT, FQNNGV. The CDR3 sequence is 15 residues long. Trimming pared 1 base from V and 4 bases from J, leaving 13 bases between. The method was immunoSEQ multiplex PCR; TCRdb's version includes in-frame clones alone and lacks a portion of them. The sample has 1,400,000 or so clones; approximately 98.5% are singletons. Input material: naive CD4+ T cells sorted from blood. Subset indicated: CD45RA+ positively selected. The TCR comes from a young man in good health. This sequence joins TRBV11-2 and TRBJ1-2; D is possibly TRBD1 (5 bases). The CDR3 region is CASSLVKGRGYGYTF. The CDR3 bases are TGTGCCAGCAGCTTAGTCAAGGGGCGCGGCTATGGCTACACCTTC.